This TCR beta chain is drawn from a study of Ad26.COV2.S vaccination and SARS-CoV-2 variants. Study overall: Ad26.COV2.S given intramuscularly, once or twice 56 days apart.

Clones were sequenced by immunoSEQ multiplex PCR, and TCRdb holds only the in-frame ones, with some missing. There are about 680,000 clones in the sample; 89% occur only once, and around 1.4% lies in the top ten. As concerns this clone: The antigen is undetermined.

Treatment given: some 19 received Ad26.COV2.S at low or high dose, single or two shots; roughly five received placebo; per-sample allocation not given. Samples analyzed were those drawn on day 63 after the first vaccine or placebo injection. Study findings and constraints: Post-vaccination spike-specific CD8+ and CD4+ T cell responses reportedly had substantial breadth.

V dropped 7 bases and J dropped 0 bases, with 12 bases sitting between them. The CDR3 totals 14 residues. Sequenced material: peripheral blood, taken in a trial of Ad26.COV2.S vaccine versus placebo. This chain links TRBV23-1 with TRBJ1-1; TRBD1 is a possible D gene (6 bases). TRBV23-1 is recorded as an ORF, its role being uncertain. This clonotype was sampled from a person between 18 and 59 years old who received the Ad26.COV2.S COVID-19 vaccine or a placebo. The CDR3 sequence: CASISGHMNTEAFF. The CDR3 nucleotides read TGCGCCAGCATTTCGGGACATATGAACACTGAAGCTTTCTTT.